The 14 T cell receptor beta chains in this list originate from one sample, sequenced in a study of T cells in Graves' hyperthyroidism and ophthalmopathy. RNA transcripts yielded amplified TCR beta CDR3 regions. The HTBI set primed first-round TCR CDR3 RT-PCR. One entry per CDR3 protein results from TCRdb running MiXCR on the multiplex PCR reads. The data show over 650,000 distinct CDR3 sequences, over 40% seen once. The sequenced sample was peripheral blood or thyroid tissue (not recorded which). The receptors here all came from an adult man with Graves' disease, either hyperthyroidism or ophthalmopathy (not recorded which).

The chain has TRBV7-2 and TRBJ1-5; 12 bases align to TRBD1. After removal of 7 bases from V and 2 bases from J, the junction contained 12 bases not matched to a gene. The CDR3 is 18 residues long. Germline loops: CDR1 SGHTA, CDR2 FQGNSA. Written as DNA, the CDR3 is TGTGCCAGCATGCGCGGGACAGGGGGCATTGTTGGCAATCAGCCCCAGCATTTT. Translation: CASMRGTGGIVGNQPQHF. Full variable domain (outside the CDR3, taken from reference TRBV7-2 and TRBJ1-5): GAGVSQSPSNKVTEKGKDVELRCDPISGHTALYWYRQSLGQGLEFLIYFQGNSAPDKSGLPSDRFSAERTGGSVSTLTIQRTQQEDSAVYLCASMRGTGGIVGNQPQHFGDGTRLSIL.

This chain uses TRBV7-2 with TRBJ1-1; D might be TRBD1 (5 bases). Trimming cost V 3 bases and J 1 base, with 15 bases left between them. CDR1 SGHTA and CDR2 FQGNSA come from the germline V gene. The CDR3 spans 16 residues. CDR3 nucleotide sequence: TGTGCCAGCAGCTTCCAGGCCCGCGGGGGGAACACTGAAGCTTTCTTT. Protein: CASSFQARGGNTEAFF.

The chain joins TRBV2 to TRBJ2-7; TRBD2 matches at 7 bases. Trimming cost V 8 bases and J 2 bases; bases outside gene matches: 9. The CDR3 has 14 residues. The germline CDR1 and CDR2 sequences are SNHLY and FYNNEI. The CDR3 spells CASAGAGAPYEQYF. The CDR3 DNA follows: TGTGCCAGCGCAGGCGCGGGAGCCCCCTACGAGCAGTACTTC.

This clonotype came up a few times. The J gene is TRBJ2-7, the V gene TRBV2, with 12 bases fitting TRBD1. J lost 7 bases, V lost 6 bases, and 7 bases had no gene match. Per germline, CDR1 SNHLY and CDR2 FYNNEI. The CDR3 is 14 amino acids. The CDR3 DNA reads TGTGCCAGCAGCCGGGACAGGGGGCTAGGGGAGCAGTACTTC. Translated: CASSRDRGLGEQYF.

The rearrangement links TRBV12-3 or TRBV12-4 to TRBJ1-3; D call uncertain. Trimming cost V 6 bases and J 4 bases, with 10 bases left between them. CDR3 size: 13 residues. The DNA for the CDR3 is TGTGCCAGCAGGAGTACCTCCGGAAACACCATATATTTT. Its translation: CASRSTSGNTIYF.

This chain's CDR3 is CASSLDSPSTNEKLFF. The CDR3 nucleotides are TGTGCCAGCAGCTTGGACAGCCCGTCAACTAATGAAAAACTGTTTTTT. The chain is built from TRBV7-3 and TRBJ1-4, with D maybe TRBD1 (6 bases). This CDR3 has 16 amino acids. V lost 3 bases to trimming and J lost 0 bases, with 11 bases between them. CDR1 SGHTA and CDR2 FQGTGA come from the germline V gene.

The J gene is TRBJ1-6, the V gene TRBV7-8; 10 nucleotides match TRBD1. CDR1 is SGHVS and CDR2 is FQNEAQ in the germline V gene. There are 15 residues in the CDR3. With V trimmed by 2 bases and J by 8 bases, 3 bases remained unmatched. The CDR3 DNA sequence: TGTGCCAGCAGCTTATTTGGGACAGGGGATTCACCCCTCCACTTT. Translated: CASSLFGTGDSPLHF.

This clonotype was observed once. This chain uses TRBV15 with TRBJ1-2, with 10 positions matching TRBD1. The CDR3 is 15 amino acids. Germline V gives CDR1 LNHNV, CDR2 YYDKDF (reference sequence). With 3 bases clipped from V and 7 bases from J, the junction kept 8 bases outside the gene matches. CDR3 nucleotide sequence: TGTGCCACCAGCAGTCACCGGGACAGGGGAGGTGGCTACACCTTC. Protein: CATSSHRDRGGGYTF. Complete variable domain (other parts from reference TRBV15 and TRBJ1-2): DAMVIQNPRYQVTQFGKPVTLSCSQTLNHNVMYWYQQKSSQAPKLLFHYYDKDFNNEADTPDNFQSRRPNTSFCFLDIRSPGLGDTAMYLCATSSHRDRGGGYTFGSGTRLTVV.

With regard to this clonotype: This sequence may be a read error, since a much larger clone differs from it by one base. This sequence joins TRBV7-2 and TRBJ2-7; 7 bases line up with TRBD1. The CDR3 covers 12 residues. Trimming cost V 6 bases and J 9 bases; bases outside gene matches: 8. Germline CDR1 and CDR2: SGHTA and FQGNSA. The CDR3 nucleotides are TGTGCCAGCAGGGACAGGCGGAACGGGCAGTACTTC. Protein sequence: CASRDRRNGQYF.

This clonotype has just a few counts. The chain links TRBV4-1 to TRBJ2-7, with 8 nucleotides matching TRBD2. Germline trimming cut 0 bases from V and 1 base from J; bases unmatched to any gene: 5. Germline CDR1 is MGHRA and CDR2 is YSYEKL. The CDR3 is 16 amino acids. The CDR3 nucleotides are TGCGCCAGCAGCCAAGAAGGTCCTAGCGGGTCCTACGAGCAGTACTTC. It codes for CASSQEGPSGSYEQYF.

This rearrangement joins TRBV20-1 to TRBJ1-2; a possible D gene is TRBD1 (6 bases). CDR1 and CDR2 (germline): DFQATT, SNEGSKA (reference sequence). Trimming pared 1 base from V and 8 bases from J, leaving 14 bases between. This CDR3 has 13 amino acids. The CDR3 spells CSARAGGRRGYTF. For the CDR3, the DNA is TGCAGTGCTAGAGCTGGGGGGCGCAGGGGCTACACCTTC.

This rearrangement joins TRBV15 to TRBJ1-4; no clear D. The CDR3 extends over 15 amino acids. Germline V gene sequence: CDR1 LNHNV, CDR2 YYDKDF (reference sequence). Trimming shortened V by 1 base and J by 6 bases, and 12 bases separated the two germline ends. Here the CDR3 DNA reads TGTGCCACCAGCAGAGTGGCGGGAGCAGATGAAAAACTGTTTTTT. It specifies CATSRVAGADEKLFF.

There are many counts of this clonotype. J is TRBJ1-1 and V is TRBV29-1; D is unclear. Germline V CDR1 and CDR2: SQVTM, ANQGSEA. The CDR3 loop spans 12 amino acids. V lost 4 bases and J lost 1, with 7 bases in between. The CDR3 DNA reads TGCAGCGTTGTCTCGGGGAACACTGAAGCTTTCTTT. It translates to CSVVSGNTEAFF.

This clonotype was seen more than once but under ten times. The gene calls are TRBV9 and TRBJ2-7, with 11 bases matching TRBD1. The CDR3 has 15 residues. The V and J ends lost 0 bases and 3 bases, in that order; junction bases with no gene match: 2. Germline CDR1 SGDLS, CDR2 YYNGEE. The CDR3 loop reads CASSVGTGGIYEQYF. The CDR3 bases are TGTGCCAGCAGCGTAGGGACAGGGGGCATCTACGAGCAGTACTTC.